The rows below give T cell receptor beta chains drawn from one sample of a study of T cell responses to AZD1222 COVID-19 vaccine. The assay was immunoSEQ multiplex PCR, and TCRdb's table has in-frame clones only and misses some. The table includes some 56,000 clones, 80% to 90% detected once. The specimen comprised peripheral blood, sampled on day 0 of AZD1222 vaccination. These receptors were obtained from an adult in good health. CDR3s include the opening cysteine and the closing phenylalanine or tryptophan. A D gene is named only where the DNA matches it firmly. Size values are once, few and many counts, or a class for expanded clones, and some rows have none.

NA TRBJ1-4 TRBV7-2 NA CASSLDSGDGNEKLFF TGTGCCAGCAGCTTAGACTCGGGTGACGGGAATGAAAAACTGTTTTTT
NA TRBJ2-7 TRBV29-1 NA CSVQDVSYEQYF TGCAGCGTTCAGGACGTCTCCTACGAGCAGTACTTC
TRBD2 TRBJ2-7 TRBV11-2 NA CASSVRTSGDYEQYF TGTGCCAGCAGCGTTCGGACTAGCGGGGACTACGAGCAGTACTTC
NA TRBJ2-7 TRBV27 NA CASRPGNPSYEQYF TGTGCCAGCAGACCCGGGAACCCTTCCTACGAGCAGTACTTC
NA TRBJ2-1 TRBV5-4 NA CASSRTGDLYNEQFF TGTGCCAGCAGCCGAACAGGTGATCTCTACAATGAGCAGTTCTTC
NA TRBJ1-4 TRBV27 few CASSPQTPDTNEKLFF TGTGCCAGCAGTCCCCAAACCCCAGACACCAATGAAAAACTGTTTTTT
TRBD1 TRBJ1-2 TRBV7-9 NA CASSLVSAGGLRGYTF TGTGCCAGCAGCTTAGTGTCGGCAGGGGGATTGAGGGGCTACACCTTC
TRBD2 TRBJ2-1 TRBV5-4 NA CASSRTNSFRLAGDNEQFF TGTGCCAGCAGCCGTACTAACTCCTTTCGCCTAGCGGGGGACAATGAGCAGTTCTTC
NA TRBJ2-1 TRBV27 NA CASSLGQTSYNEQFF TGTGCCAGCAGTTTAGGGCAGACTTCCTACAATGAGCAGTTCTTC
TRBD1 TRBJ2-7 TRBV6-5 NA CASGDSSYEQYF TGTGCCAGCGGGGACAGTTCCTACGAGCAGTACTTC
NA TRBJ1-1 TRBV7-8 NA CASSRIGTTEAFF TGTGCCAGCAGCCGAATCGGGACAACTGAAGCTTTCTTT
TRBD2 TRBJ2-5 TRBV14 NA CASRRAGVETQYF TGTGCCAGTCGTAGAGCGGGGGTAGAGACCCAGTACTTC
NA TRBJ1-2 TRBV12-3/TRBV12-4 NA CASSFGPGGYTF TGTGCCAGCAGTTTCGGTCCTGGGGGCTACACCTTC
NA TRBJ1-1 TRBV7-9 NA CASSLGGVYGAFF TGTGCCAGCAGCTTAGGGGGGGTCTATGGGGCTTTCTTT
NA TRBJ1-5 TRBV19 once CASSITKGGTNQPQHF TGTGCCAGTAGTATTACAAAGGGTGGGACCAATCAGCCCCAGCATTTT
NA TRBJ1-4 TRBV4-2 NA CASSQDEGRTESFEKLFF TGTGCCAGCAGCCAAGATGAGGGTCGGACAGAGTCCTTTGAAAAACTGTTTTTT
NA TRBJ1-5 TRBV15 NA CATSRDRLNSNQPQHF TGTGCCACCAGCAGAGACAGATTAAATAGCAATCAGCCCCAGCATTTT
NA TRBJ2-1 TRBV11-1 NA CASSLRGRNEQFF TGTGCCAGCAGCTTACGGGGGCGGAATGAGCAGTTCTTC
NA TRBJ1-5 TRBV6-2/TRBV6-3 few CASSYPTGTNQPQHF TGTGCCAGCAGTTATCCCACAGGGACCAATCAGCCCCAGCATTTT
NA TRBJ2-2 TRBV11-3 NA CASSSGPSGELFF TGTGCCAGCAGCTCCGGGCCGAGCGGGGAGCTGTTTTTT
NA TRBJ1-2 TRBV28 NA CASSQNFYGYTF TGTGCCAGCAGTCAAAACTTCTATGGCTACACCTTC
NA TRBJ1-4 TRBV6-5 NA CASSYSDSQGSEKLFF TGTGCCAGCAGTTACTCGGATTCACAGGGAAGTGAAAAACTGTTTTTT
TRBD1 TRBJ2-2 TRBV25-1 NA CASNRGLNTGELFF TGTGCCAGCAACAGGGGGCTGAACACCGGGGAGCTGTTTTTT
TRBD2 TRBJ2-2 TRBV27 NA CASSSRAGALSGELFF TGTGCCAGCAGTTCAAGAGCGGGGGCCCTCAGCGGGGAGCTGTTTTTT
NA TRBJ1-1 TRBV13 NA CASSLGYSISGRNTEAFF TGTGCCAGCAGCTTAGGGTACAGCATCTCGGGGAGAAACACTGAAGCTTTCTTT
NA TRBJ1-5 TRBV19 NA CATGRINQPQHF TGTGCCACGGGCAGGATCAATCAGCCCCAGCATTTT
NA TRBJ1-2 TRBV25-1 NA CASSDNPGTNYGYTF TGTGCCAGCAGTGATAACCCGGGCACTAACTATGGCTACACCTTC
TRBD1 TRBJ2-7 TRBV6-5 NA CASQQGAEISEQYF TGTGCCAGCCAACAGGGGGCAGAAATATCGGAGCAGTACTTC
NA TRBJ1-3 TRBV30 NA CAWSVNPSRDTIYF TGTGCCTGGAGTGTTAACCCATCACGAGACACCATATATTTT
TRBD1 TRBJ1-1 TRBV18 NA CASSPRDRMNTEAFF TGTGCCAGCTCACCCCGGGACAGAATGAACACTGAAGCTTTCTTT
NA TRBJ1-2 TRBV2 NA CASREGHYGYTF TGTGCCAGCAGGGAGGGCCACTATGGCTACACCTTC
NA TRBJ1-1 TRBV3-1/TRBV3-2 NA CASSQDVKRAFF TGTGCCAGCAGCCAAGATGTAAAAAGAGCTTTCTTT
NA TRBJ2-7 TRBV7-9 NA CASSLAGSYEQYF TGTGCCAGCAGCTTGGCAGGGTCCTACGAGCAGTACTTC
TRBD1 TRBJ2-1 TRBV19 NA CASSMRGQFNEQFF TGTGCCAGTAGTATGAGGGGGCAATTTAATGAGCAGTTCTTC
NA TRBJ1-4 TRBV7-9 NA CASSPGRTNEKLFF TGTGCCAGCAGCCCCGGACGGACTAATGAAAAACTGTTTTTT
NA TRBJ1-2 TRBV7-2 few CASSPRSELRGYTF TGTGCCAGCAGCCCCAGATCGGAATTACGGGGCTACACCTTC
TRBD1 TRBJ2-7 TRBV5-4 NA CASRGGQGPYEQYF TGTGCCAGCAGGGGGGGACAGGGGCCCTACGAGCAGTACTTC
TRBD1 TRBJ2-3 TRBV24-1 NA CATSAGQGILTDTQYF TGTGCCACCAGTGCAGGACAGGGGATACTCACAGATACGCAGTATTTT
TRBD2 TRBJ2-1 TRBV4-1 few CASSYYGTSGGVGSAQGEQFF TGCGCCAGCAGTTATTACGGGACTAGCGGGGGGGTAGGCTCGGCACAGGGTGAGCAGTTCTTC
NA TRBJ1-2 TRBV16 NA CASSQSQGRHYGYTF TGTGCCAGCAGCCAATCCCAGGGGCGCCACTATGGCTACACCTTC
NA TRBJ1-1 TRBV24-1 NA CATSDNSLGSTEAFF TGTGCCACCAGTGACAACTCTCTAGGCAGCACTGAAGCTTTCTTT
NA TRBJ2-1 TRBV11-3 NA CAFASSDEQFF TGTGCCTTTGCTAGCTCCGATGAGCAGTTCTTC
NA TRBJ2-7 TRBV6-1 NA CASSENTHYEQYF TGTGCCAGCAGTGAAAACACCCACTACGAGCAGTACTTC
TRBD2 TRBJ2-7 TRBV4-1 NA CASSQETKASGGPSSYEQYF TGCGCCAGCAGCCAAGAGACGAAGGCTAGCGGGGGCCCGAGCTCCTACGAGCAGTACTTC
TRBD1 TRBJ1-2 TRBV6-5 NA CASSRTGSYGYTF TGTGCCAGCAGCCGGACAGGGTCCTATGGCTACACCTTC
NA TRBJ1-1 TRBV5-1 NA CASSLGGQGTEAFF TGCGCCAGCAGCTTGGGGGGGCAAGGCACTGAAGCTTTCTTT
NA TRBJ2-1 TRBV5-8 NA CASSFLGAQGYNEQFF TGTGCCAGCAGCTTTTTAGGGGCCCAGGGCTACAATGAGCAGTTCTTC
NA TRBJ2-1 TRBV24-1 NA CATSRGLNEQFF TGTGCCACCAGTCGAGGGTTGAATGAGCAGTTCTTC
TRBD1 TRBJ1-1 TRBV6-5 NA CASSYRGVQGAEAFF TGTGCCAGCAGTTACCGAGGAGTACAGGGGGCTGAAGCTTTCTTT
NA TRBJ1-1 TRBV19 NA CASSIEWSTEAFF TGTGCCAGTAGTATAGAGTGGTCCACTGAAGCTTTCTTT
TRBD2 TRBJ2-3 TRBV6-2/TRBV6-3 NA CASSSTSGGRDTQYF TGTGCCAGCAGCTCGACTAGCGGGGGACGAGATACGCAGTATTTT
TRBD2 TRBJ2-3 TRBV7-9 NA CASSPGLAEITDTQYF TGTGCCAGCAGCCCGGGACTAGCGGAGATCACAGATACGCAGTATTTT
TRBD2 TRBJ2-3 TRBV6-5 NA CASSRLAGGTDTQYF TGTGCCAGCAGCCGACTAGCGGGGGGGACAGATACGCAGTATTTT
TRBD1 TRBJ1-5 TRBV28 NA CASSPPGDSYQPQHF TGTGCCAGCAGTCCTCCGGGGGACAGCTATCAGCCCCAGCATTTT
TRBD1 TRBJ2-7 TRBV14 few CASSHDRVPYDEQYF TGTGCCAGCAGCCACGACAGGGTCCCATACGACGAGCAGTACTTC
NA TRBJ1-4 TRBV19 NA CASSIFGGGTEKLFF TGTGCCAGTAGTATATTTGGAGGGGGAACTGAAAAACTGTTTTTT
TRBD1 TRBJ1-1 TRBV19 NA CASRPGGIEAFF TGTGCCAGTAGGCCAGGGGGGATTGAAGCTTTCTTT